Detailed here is one T cell receptor (beta chain). Its recognized antigen is unknown. Base quality data are lacking; no much larger clone is found one base away. These data belong to a study of blood T cell repertoires in COVID-19 (dated by TCRdb to the early 2020s). Notes on the research overall: Samples covering the acute and convalescent phases of COVID-19 were provided by collaborators in the United States, Italy and Spain. The prospective study material was composed of cDNA or gDNA derived from T cells, B-cell-depleted T cells, or PBMCs. Subjects who had been exposed to COVID-19, were actively infected with it, or had recovered from it provided the deeply sampled blood TCRbeta repertoires that made up the dataset. The repertoires were released in a freely available public database intended as a resource for research on the immune response to SARS-CoV-2. Samples came from the ongoing ImmuneRACE study (first 160 participants) plus 1,254 subjects from 6 global collaborators. Sample metadata almost always included a de-identified subject ID, COVID-19 status, age in years and sex. Where HLA class I and class II types were available, the types were taken from metadata supplied by the sample provider, not from assay-based typing. Results the study describes overall, beyond this receptor: How much clinical and demographic metadata was included differed by source and by participant, and the metadata was provided uncurated.

TCRbeta CDR3 regions were amplified from genomic DNA by means of the immunoSEQ Assay, a bias-controlled multiplex PCR. The authors' analysis ran thus. The number of nucleated cells in each sample was estimated by amplification of reference gene primers within the assay. To quantify the absolute abundance of each unique TCRbeta CDR3 rearrangement, sequence reads were collapsed and filtered. For each sample, productive Simpson clonality was calculated as the square root of Simpson's diversity index over productive rearrangements. The source is immuneACCESS, and TCRdb retained only in-frame sequences with V and J called. Part of the clones is not carried over; for the studies checked, unresolved V genes explain less than half of this, and the remainder is unexplained. The D gene and trimming were derived from the DNA, and the V and J assignments and clone size from that table. The sample contains 35,000 to 45,000 clones, 87% of them found a single time. The ten top clones hold around 21% of the sample.

The CDR3 numbers 13 residues from cysteine through phenylalanine. Only the CDR3 DNA is retained, 39 bases long and in frame from the first base. V is clipped by 7 bases and J by 4 bases, and the sequence between their germline boundaries is 14 bases long. CDR1 and CDR2 are read off the germline V gene (reference sequence) as LNHDA and SQIVND. Collaborating institutions collected whole blood in K2EDTA tubes following their own protocols. For TCRbeta analysis, collaborators shipped samples in one of three forms: frozen whole blood, isolated PBMCs, or DNA extracted from either of those sample types. This chain joins TRBV19 to TRBJ2-7; matching of 5 bases hints at TRBD2 as the D gene. This receptor was taken from a man aged 60 to 69 with acute or convalescent COVID-19. Source material: peripheral blood. The CDR3 region reads CASTSTPGYEQYF. The sequenced DNA: TGTGCCAGTACTTCTACGCCGGGGTACGAGCAGTACTTC.